Shown below are 20 T cell receptor beta chains from a single sample sequenced in a study of T cell responses to AZD1222 COVID-19 vaccine. Generated by immunoSEQ multiplex PCR, the TCRdb table keeps only in-frame clones and is missing some. The table includes about 100,000 clones, around 87% detected once. Sequencing was performed on peripheral blood, taken on day 0 of MenACWY control vaccination. The receptors here all came from an adult in good health.

This clone has more than one count but fewer than ten. This chain uses TRBV9 with TRBJ2-2, with TRBD1 matching 9 bases. There are 15 residues in the CDR3. The trim removed 3 bases at V and 5 bases at J, leaving 5 bases unmatched. CDR1 and CDR2 from the germline V gene are SGDLS and YYNGEE. The CDR3, as DNA: TGTGCCAGCAGCGCCGGGGACAGGGAAACCGGGGAGCTGTTTTTT. Amino acids: CASSAGDRETGELFF. Looking up the rest from reference TRBV9 and TRBJ2-2 gives the full variable domain: DSGVTQTPKHLITATGQRVTLRCSPRSGDLSVYWYQQSLDQGLQFLIQYYNGEERAKGNILERFSAQQFPDLHSELNLSSLELGDSALYFCASSAGDRETGELFFGEGSRLTVL.

The chain uses TRBV10-3 and TRBJ2-2, with 8 bases that match TRBD2. Germline-derived CDR1 and CDR2 are ENHRY and SYGVKD. The CDR3 covers 15 residues. The trim removed 10 bases at V and 0 bases at J, leaving 7 bases unmatched. The CDR3 DNA reads as TGTGCCACCCGGGGGGGGGCCGCGAACACCGGGGAGCTGTTTTTT. Its translation: CATRGGAANTGELFF.

The chain employs TRBV13 and TRBJ1-2; 11 nucleotides align to TRBD1. The germline V gene has CDR1 PRHDT and CDR2 FYEKMQ (reference sequence). CDR3 length: 17 amino acids. After removal of 5 bases from V and 3 bases from J, the junction contained 11 bases not matched to a gene. CDR3 residues: CASSTRTGGFSDYGYTF. The CDR3 region has the DNA TGTGCCAGCAGCACTAGGACAGGGGGCTTTAGTGACTATGGCTACACCTTC.

The chain joins TRBV28 to TRBJ1-4; the D gene is possibly TRBD1 (5 bases). This CDR3 has 15 residues. Germline V lookup: CDR1 MDHEN, CDR2 SYDVKM. V lost 7 bases and J lost 7, with 19 bases in between. CDR3 coding DNA: TGTGCCAGCACCCGTTGGGGGTTAGGTGTTGAAAAACTGTTTTTT. Its protein product is CASTRWGLGVEKLFF.

V usage is TRBV5-4 and J usage is TRBJ1-2; 7 nucleotides align to TRBD1. The trim removed 2 bases at V and 3 bases at J, leaving 4 bases unmatched. Germline assignment: CDR1 SGHNT and CDR2 YYREEE (reference sequence). CDR3 length equals 14 residues. CDR3 in amino acids: CASSLIQGDYGYTF. Here the CDR3 DNA reads TGTGCCAGCAGCTTAATCCAGGGGGACTATGGCTACACCTTC.

The chain carries TRBV4-1 and TRBJ2-7; no definite D call. Germline V gene data show CDR1 as MGHRA and CDR2 as YSYEKL. The germline V and J ends were trimmed by 0 bases and 2 bases, with 14 bases remaining between them. The CDR3 is made up of 16 amino acids. This CDR3 reads CASSQDLVYSTYEQYF. The CDR3 bases are TGCGCCAGCAGCCAAGATCTCGTGTACAGCACCTACGAGCAGTACTTC.

The rearrangement links TRBV29-1 to TRBJ1-1, with TRBD1 as a possible D gene (5 bases). There are 14 residues in the CDR3. In germline, CDR1 is SQVTM, CDR2 ANQGSEA. V was shortened by 3 bases and J by 0 bases, with 11 bases between the two germline ends. For the CDR3, the DNA is TGCAGCGTTGAGGGGAGGGGAATGAACACTGAAGCTTTCTTT. The encoded protein is CSVEGRGMNTEAFF.

The chain carries TRBV6-5 and TRBJ1-4, with D possibly TRBD1 on 5 matching bases. CDR1 and CDR2 (germline): MNHEY, SVGAGI. The CDR3 sequence is 12 residues long. Deletions cut 11 bases from V and 5 bases from J, with 12 bases between. The DNA for the CDR3 is TGTGCCTCGACAGCGTGGAATGAAAAACTGTTTTTT. Protein sequence: CASTAWNEKLFF.

V gene TRBV5-1 combines with J gene TRBJ2-7, with 8 positions matching TRBD1. This CDR3 is built from 13 residues. Germline values: CDR1 SGHRS, CDR2 YFSETQ. Germline trimming cut 4 bases from V and 3 bases from J; bases unmatched to any gene: 3. CDR3 amino acids: CASSQDRGYEQYF. CDR3 sequence (DNA): TGCGCCAGCAGCCAAGACAGGGGCTACGAGCAGTACTTC.

The genes are TRBV28 and TRBJ1-2, with D possibly matching TRBD1 (5 bases). Per germline, CDR1 MDHEN and CDR2 SYDVKM. The V end was cut by 9 bases, the J end by 1 base, with 9 bases between. This CDR3 is built from 12 residues. CDR3: CASSGHNYGYTF. CDR3 DNA: TGTGCCAGTTCCGGACATAACTATGGCTACACCTTC.

This chain uses TRBV21-1 with TRBJ2-2; TRBD1, as called in the table, went unchecked against the DNA. TRBV21-1 is given as a pseudogene. The CDR3 runs to 18 residues. DNA of the CDR3: TGTGCCAGCAGCAAAGGCAGGGGGACAACCTCGAACACCGGGGAGCTGTTTTTT. Its translation: CASSKGRGTTSNTGELFF.

CDR3 sequence: CASSAVGGSSGENEQFF. The CDR3 DNA sequence: TGTGCCAGCAGCGCTGTGGGTGGGTCTAGCGGGGAGAATGAGCAGTTCTTC. The chain joins TRBV7-2 to TRBJ2-1, with 9 bases matching TRBD2. In germline, CDR1 is SGHTA, CDR2 FQGNSA. This CDR3 contains 17 residues. V gave up 5 bases and J gave up 7 bases; unmatched junction bases: 15.

The J gene is TRBJ2-5, the V gene TRBV28, with TRBD1 matching 7 bases. CDR1 MDHEN and CDR2 SYDVKM come from the germline V gene. J lost 5 bases, V lost 2 bases, and 5 bases had no gene match. This CDR3 is built from 14 residues. CDR3: CASSLRGRRETQYF. CDR3 sequence (DNA): TGTGCCAGCAGTTTAAGGGGGCGTAGGGAGACCCAGTACTTC.

This clone was detected a few times. The chain couples TRBV28 to TRBJ1-3, with D possibly matching TRBD1 (5 bases). From germline, CDR1 is MDHEN and CDR2 SYDVKM. V dropped 6 bases and J dropped 4 bases, with 16 bases sitting between them. CDR3 length: 15 residues. This CDR3 is CASSTPGTQGNTIYF. The CDR3 DNA sequence: TGTGCCAGCAGCACCCCTGGGACGCAGGGAAACACCATATATTTT.

The chain is built from TRBV4-1 and TRBJ2-6; tentative D call: TRBD1 (5 bases). CDR1 MGHRA and CDR2 YSYEKL come from the germline V gene. CDR3 size: 18 residues. The V gene lost 1 base and the J gene lost 0 bases, with 13 bases spanning the gap. The CDR3 sequence: CASSQGNERGSGANVLTF. DNA for the CDR3: TGCGCCAGCAGCCAAGGGAACGAAAGGGGCTCTGGGGCCAACGTCCTGACTTTC.

The V and J genes are TRBV5-1 and TRBJ2-2, with 11 bases lining up with TRBD1. The V and J ends lost 1 base and 7 bases, in that order; junction bases with no gene match: 3. Germline-derived CDR1 and CDR2 are SGHRS and YFSETQ. This CDR3 comprises 15 residues. CDR3 DNA: TGCGCCAGCAGCTTGAGGACAGGGGGCTTCGGGGAGCTGTTTTTT. It codes for CASSLRTGGFGELFF.

This chain joins TRBV4-1 and TRBJ1-2; TRBD1 matches at 9 bases. The CDR3 has 17 residues. Trimming at V came to 0 bases and at J to 7 bases, leaving 12 bases not matched to a gene. The V gene's germline CDR1 is MGHRA and CDR2 YSYEKL. CDR3: CASSQDSVRDRVSGYTF. The CDR3 DNA reads TGCGCCAGCAGCCAAGATTCAGTACGGGACAGGGTCTCTGGCTACACCTTC.

This clone has just a few counts. This chain joins TRBV5-1 and TRBJ2-3; TRBD2 matches 7 bases. Trimming took 6 bases from V and 6 from J; bases not matched to a gene: 10. Germline CDR1 is SGHRS and CDR2 is YFSETQ. The CDR3 contains 14 residues. CDR3 loop: CASKSGTGGDTQYF. The CDR3 nucleotides are TGCGCCAGCAAATCAGGGACGGGAGGTGATACGCAGTATTTT. Drawing the rest from reference TRBV5-1 and TRBJ2-3, the complete variable domain is KAGVTQTPRYLIKTRGQQVTLSCSPISGHRSVSWYQQTPGQGLQFLFEYFSETQRNKGNFPGRFSGRQFSNSRSEMNVSTLELGDSALYLCASKSGTGGDTQYFGPGTRLTVL.

The chain has TRBV28 and TRBJ1-5, with TRBD1 identical over 9 bases. CDR3 size: 16 residues. V shed 6 bases and J 7 bases; nucleotides not matched to a gene: 13. From germline, CDR1 is MDHEN and CDR2 SYDVKM. The CDR3 spells CASSPWDREVRQPQHF. The CDR3 region has the DNA TGTGCCAGCAGCCCCTGGGACAGGGAAGTTAGACAGCCCCAGCATTTT.

The chain couples TRBV5-4 to TRBJ2-3, with TRBD2 identical over 8 bases. V trimming: 3 bases; J trimming: 0 bases; junction bases outside the gene matches: 9. Germline-derived CDR1 and CDR2 are SGHNT and YYREEE (reference sequence). The CDR3 loop spans 17 amino acids. DNA for the CDR3: TGTGCCAGCAGCTCCCCCGGGGTAGCGGGGAGCACAGATACGCAGTATTTT. This encodes CASSSPGVAGSTDTQYF.